This T cell receptor (beta chain) appears in the sequencing data of a study of response to subunit inactivated influenza vaccine. The CDR3 spans 16 residues. Germline CDR1 is LGHDT and CDR2 is YNNKEL (reference sequence). As for this clonotype: The junction differs from germline at one of its ends, possibly a read error.

TCRdb passed the RT-PCR reads through MiXCR, listing each CDR3 protein once. The repertoire holds about 480,000 distinct CDR3 sequences, with around 25% as singletons. J is TRBJ2-7 and V is TRBV3-1, with 8 bases identical to TRBD2. The input for sequencing was CD4+ T cells sorted from PBMCs, taken roughly 5 days after vaccination. The sequence was obtained from a man aged 50 to 60 who received an inactivated influenza vaccine. CDR3: CAISPGPTGTSFEQYF. CDR3 DNA sequence: TGTGCCATCAGCCCAGGGCCCACCGGGACTAGTTTCGAGCAGTACTTC.